This T cell receptor (beta chain) was recorded in a study of cytomegalovirus exposure and HLA in healthy donors. Broader study findings: Apparent HLA restriction characterized most CMV-associated TCR beta chains in a later analysis. For most TCR sequences rarity was the rule, although some public TCRs occurred in many donors.

This clone showed up just once. Its specificity is unknown. PCR primers comprised 60 Vbeta and 13 Jbeta primers. Sequencing was performed with immunoSEQ multiplex PCR; in TCRdb, only in-frame clones are kept and a portion is missing. This table holds about 190,000 clones, about 86% found once. The receptor comes from a man in his forties in good health and CMV-seropositive. The sequenced sample consisted of PBMCs.

CDR3 protein: CASREKSGIADEQYF. In nucleotides, the CDR3 is TGTGCCAGCAGAGAAAAGAGCGGGATCGCTGACGAGCAGTACTTC. V and J are TRBV2 and TRBJ2-7; 7 bases are shared with TRBD2. Germline V gene data show CDR1 as SNHLY and CDR2 as FYNNEI. V dropped 6 bases and J dropped 5; count of bases not matched to a gene: 13. CDR3 size: 15 residues.